This T cell receptor beta chain came from a study of blood T cell repertoires in COVID-19. Turning to the study itself: The United States, Italy and Spain were the sources of the acute and convalescent COVID-19 samples. T cells, B-cell-depleted T cells, or PBMCs supplied cDNA or gDNA.

The trim removed 6 bases at V and 7 bases at J, leaving 6 bases unmatched. This CDR3 comprises 14 residues. Per the germline V gene, CDR1 is SGHVS and CDR2 is FNYEAQ. Per the authors' pipeline: Estimated nucleated cell counts came from reference gene primer amplification. Sequencing was performed with immunoSEQ multiplex PCR; in TCRdb, only in-frame clones are kept and a portion is missing. V, J and clone size were drawn from that table, and D and trimming were deduced from the DNA. The data show around 100,000 clones, more than 85% seen once. The source is a man in his fifties or sixties with active or convalescent COVID-19. The sample consisted of peripheral blood. The chain uses TRBV7-6 and TRBJ1-6, with 7 bases that match TRBD1. CDR3 amino acids: CASRSGTDNSPLHF. In DNA, the CDR3 is TGTGCCAGCAGATCCGGGACAGACAATTCACCCCTCCACTTT. Together with reference TRBV7-6 and TRBJ1-6, the CDR3 gives the full variable domain: GAGVSQSPRYKVTKRGQDVALRCDPISGHVSLYWYRQALGQGPEFLTYFNYEAQQDKSGLPNDRFSAERPEGSISTLTIQRTEQRDSAMYRCASRSGTDNSPLHFGNGTRLTVT.